This TCR beta chain was documented in a study of OX40 agonist ivuxolimab in advanced cancers. The wider study: Ivuxolimab doses were 0.01, 0.1, 0.3, 1.5, 3 or 10 mg/kg every 2 weeks. Cancers in dose escalation were hepatocellular, melanoma, renal cell and head and neck. Of mixed ages from about 20 to 80 and averaging 60 years, the group was roughly 83% male.

The table came from immunoSEQ multiplex PCR; TCRdb's copy has only in-frame clones and leaves some out. Of about 48,000 clones in the sample, roughly 84% were seen once. Germline values: CDR1 SGHVS, CDR2 FNYEAQ. The V gene lost 3 bases and the J gene lost 0 bases, with 4 bases spanning the gap. This CDR3 is 13 amino acids long. Blood sampling took place at baseline, cycle 4 day 1, and cycle 7 day 1. This clonotype was obtained from an adult with an advanced solid tumor such as melanoma, head and neck, liver or kidney cancer. The chain uses TRBV7-6 and TRBJ2-3; unclear D gene. Sequences were derived from CD4+ or CD8+ T cells sorted from blood, sampled in a trial of the OX40 agonist ivuxolimab. The CDR3 spells CASSFDSTDTQYF. In nucleotides, the CDR3 is TGTGCCAGCAGCTTTGACAGCACAGATACGCAGTATTTT.